This T cell receptor beta chain was obtained from a study of blood T cell repertoires in COVID-19. Study summary: The study drew acute and convalescent COVID-19 samples from the United States, Italy and Spain.

Source study methods: By means of reference gene primer amplification, nucleated cell counts were estimated. The repertoire was sequenced with immunoSEQ multiplex PCR; TCRdb's copy has only in-frame clones and lacks some. The V and J calls and clone size come from that table; D and trimming were worked out from the DNA. This table holds 150,000 to 250,000 clones, 65% to 90% found once. Cohort allocation depended upon clinical history that participants reported. Resolution of symptoms, clearance, or two negative PCRs was present in recovered Cohort 3 donors. The sequencing sample was made of PBMCs or T cells enriched from blood (not recorded which). The sequence derives from a man aged 40-50 years who had recovered from COVID-19.

CDR3 DNA: TGTGCCAGCAGCTTGGGGGGGACAGGGTCAGCTAACTATGGCTACACCTTC. Amino acids: CASSLGGTGSANYGYTF. The chain recombines TRBV5-6 with TRBJ1-2; TRBD1 agrees at 9 bases. This CDR3 is 17 amino acids long. CDR1 and CDR2 from the germline V gene are SGHDT and YYEEEE. Germline trimming cut 0 bases from V and 0 bases from J; bases unmatched to any gene: 6. The whole variable domain, filled in from reference TRBV5-6 and TRBJ1-2, reads DAGVTQSPTHLIKTRGQQVTLRCSPKSGHDTVSWYQQALGQGPQFIFQYYEEEERQRGNFPDRFSGHQFPNYSSELNVNALLLGDSALYLCASSLGGTGSANYGYTFGSGTRLTVV.